The entry below describes one TCR beta chain. These data originate in a study of cytomegalovirus exposure and HLA in healthy donors. Germline CDR1 is SGHNT and CDR2 is YYREEE (reference sequence). After removal of 4 bases from V and 8 bases from J, the junction contained 13 bases not matched to a gene. This CDR3 comprises 16 residues. Profiled with immunoSEQ multiplex PCR; TCRdb holds only in-frame clones, not every one. The table shows some 160,000 clones, with 88% occurring only once. This sequence originates from a man younger than 35 in good health and CMV-seronegative. Sequenced input: PBMCs. The J gene is TRBJ1-2, the V gene TRBV5-4; 11 nucleotides line up with TRBD1. The CDR3 coding sequence is TGTGCCAGCAGCCCTAGGACAGGGGGCGGTTTTGAGGGCTACACCTTC. It is translated as CASSPRTGGGFEGYTF.